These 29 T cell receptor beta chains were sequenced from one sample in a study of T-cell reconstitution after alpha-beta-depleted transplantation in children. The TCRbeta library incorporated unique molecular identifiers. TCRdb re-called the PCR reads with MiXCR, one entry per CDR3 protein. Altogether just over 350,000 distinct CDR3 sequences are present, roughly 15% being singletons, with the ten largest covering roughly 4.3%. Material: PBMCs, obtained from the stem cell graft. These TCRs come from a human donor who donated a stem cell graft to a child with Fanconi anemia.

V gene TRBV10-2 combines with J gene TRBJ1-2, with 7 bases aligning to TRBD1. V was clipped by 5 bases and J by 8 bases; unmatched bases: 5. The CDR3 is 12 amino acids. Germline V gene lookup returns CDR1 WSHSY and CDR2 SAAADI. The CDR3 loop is CASSIQGDGYTF. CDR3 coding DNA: TGCGCCAGCAGTATCCAGGGGGACGGCTACACCTTC.

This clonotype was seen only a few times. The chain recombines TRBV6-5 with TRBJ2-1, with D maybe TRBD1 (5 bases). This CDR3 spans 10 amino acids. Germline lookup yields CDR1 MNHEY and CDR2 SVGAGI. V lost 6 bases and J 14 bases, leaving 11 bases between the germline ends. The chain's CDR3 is CASRQGREFF. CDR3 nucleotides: TGTGCCAGCAGGCAGGGTAGGGAGTTCTTC.

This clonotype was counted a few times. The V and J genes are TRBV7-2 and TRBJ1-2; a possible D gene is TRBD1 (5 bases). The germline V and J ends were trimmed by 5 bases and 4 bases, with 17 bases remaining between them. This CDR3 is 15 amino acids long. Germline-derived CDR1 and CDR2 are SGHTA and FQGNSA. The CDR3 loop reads CASSPSPGTGYGYTF. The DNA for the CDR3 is TGTGCCAGCAGCCCAAGTCCCGGGACGGGCTATGGCTACACCTTC.

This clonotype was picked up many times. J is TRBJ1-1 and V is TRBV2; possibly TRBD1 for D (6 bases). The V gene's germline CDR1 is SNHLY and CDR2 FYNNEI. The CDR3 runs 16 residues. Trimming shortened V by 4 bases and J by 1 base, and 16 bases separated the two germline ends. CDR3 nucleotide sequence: TGTGCCAGCAGTGTTCCCTGGGGGCGCGAGAACACTGAAGCTTTCTTT. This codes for CASSVPWGRENTEAFF.

The CDR3: CSARSPSGGTYNEQFF. The CDR3 DNA reads as TGCAGTGCTAGAAGTCCTAGCGGGGGAACCTACAATGAGCAGTTCTTC. V usage is TRBV20-1 and J usage is TRBJ2-1; TRBD2 matches 10 bases. Germline CDR1 and CDR2: DFQATT and SNEGSKA (reference sequence). This CDR3 spans 16 amino acids. Trimming took 2 bases from V and 2 from J; bases not matched to a gene: 6.

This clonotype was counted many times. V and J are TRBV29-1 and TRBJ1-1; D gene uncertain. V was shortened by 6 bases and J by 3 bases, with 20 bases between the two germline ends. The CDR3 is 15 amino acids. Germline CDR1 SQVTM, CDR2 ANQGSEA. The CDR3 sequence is CSVTPSLIVDTEAFF. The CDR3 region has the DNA TGCAGCGTAACTCCTAGTCTTATCGTTGACACTGAAGCTTTCTTT. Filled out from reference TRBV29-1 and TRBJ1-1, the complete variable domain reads SAVISQKPSRDICQRGTSLTIQCQVDSQVTMMFWYRQQPGQSLTLIATANQGSEATYESGFVIDKFPISRPNLTFSTLTVSNMSPEDSSIYLCSVTPSLIVDTEAFFGQGTRLTVV.

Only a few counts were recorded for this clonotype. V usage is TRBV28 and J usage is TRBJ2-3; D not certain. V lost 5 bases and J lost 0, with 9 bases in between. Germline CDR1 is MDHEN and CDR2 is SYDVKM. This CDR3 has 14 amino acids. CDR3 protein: CASSLHLSTDTQYF. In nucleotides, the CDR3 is TGTGCCAGCAGTCTTCACCTAAGCACAGATACGCAGTATTTT.

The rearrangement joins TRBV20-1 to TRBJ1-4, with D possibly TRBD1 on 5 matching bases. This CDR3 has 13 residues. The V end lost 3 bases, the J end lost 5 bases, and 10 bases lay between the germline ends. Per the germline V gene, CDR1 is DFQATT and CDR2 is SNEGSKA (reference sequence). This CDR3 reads CSASDSVNEKLFF. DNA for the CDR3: TGCAGTGCTAGCGACAGCGTAAATGAAAAACTGTTTTTT.

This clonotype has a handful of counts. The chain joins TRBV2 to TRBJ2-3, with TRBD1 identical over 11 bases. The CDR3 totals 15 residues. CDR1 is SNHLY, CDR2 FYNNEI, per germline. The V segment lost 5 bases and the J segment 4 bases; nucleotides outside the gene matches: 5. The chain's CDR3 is CASSTGQGVSDTQYF. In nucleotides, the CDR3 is TGTGCCAGCAGTACGGGACAGGGGGTATCAGATACGCAGTATTTT. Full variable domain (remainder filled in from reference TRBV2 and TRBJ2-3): EPEVTQTPSHQVTQMGQEVILRCVPISNHLYFYWYRQILGQKVEFLVSFYNNEISEKSEIFDDQFSVERPDGSNFTLKIRSTKLEDSAMYFCASSTGQGVSDTQYFGPGTRLTVL.

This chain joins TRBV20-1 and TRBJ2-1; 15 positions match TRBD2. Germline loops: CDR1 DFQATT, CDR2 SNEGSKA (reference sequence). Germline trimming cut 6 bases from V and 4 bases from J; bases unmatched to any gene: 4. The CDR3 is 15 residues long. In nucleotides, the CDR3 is TGCAGTGCGGGAGGACTAGCGGGGGGGTACAATGAGCAGTTCTTC. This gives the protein CSAGGLAGGYNEQFF.

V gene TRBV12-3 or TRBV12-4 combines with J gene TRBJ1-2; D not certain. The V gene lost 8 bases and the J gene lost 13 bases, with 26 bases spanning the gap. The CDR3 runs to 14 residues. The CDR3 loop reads CASGIPGGHGVSTF. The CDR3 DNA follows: TGTGCCAGCGGAATCCCAGGAGGGCATGGAGTGTCCACCTTC.

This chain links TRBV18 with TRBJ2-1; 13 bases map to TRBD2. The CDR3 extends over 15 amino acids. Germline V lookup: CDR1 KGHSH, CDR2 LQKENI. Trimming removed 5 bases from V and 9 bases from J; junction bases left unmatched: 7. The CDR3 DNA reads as TGTGCCAGCTCATCGGGACTAGCGGGGCGTAGTGAGCAGTTCTTC. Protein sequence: CASSSGLAGRSEQFF.

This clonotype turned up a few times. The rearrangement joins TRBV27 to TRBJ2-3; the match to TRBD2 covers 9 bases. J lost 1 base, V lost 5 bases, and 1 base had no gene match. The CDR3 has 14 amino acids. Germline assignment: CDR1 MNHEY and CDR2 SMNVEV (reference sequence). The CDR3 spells CASSRTSGTDTQYF. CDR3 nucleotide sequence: TGTGCCAGCAGTCGGACTAGCGGCACAGATACGCAGTATTTT.

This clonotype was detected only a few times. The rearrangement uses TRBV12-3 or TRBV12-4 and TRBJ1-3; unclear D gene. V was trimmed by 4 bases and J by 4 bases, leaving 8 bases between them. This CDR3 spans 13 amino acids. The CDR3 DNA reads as TGTGCCAGCAGTTCCTCCGTAGGAAACACCATATATTTT. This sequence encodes CASSSSVGNTIYF.

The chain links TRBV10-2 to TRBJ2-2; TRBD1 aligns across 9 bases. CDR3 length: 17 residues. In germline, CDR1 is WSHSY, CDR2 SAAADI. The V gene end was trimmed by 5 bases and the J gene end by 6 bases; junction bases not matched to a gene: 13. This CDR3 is CASSQPRDRVIAGELFF. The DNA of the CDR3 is TGCGCCAGCAGTCAGCCCCGGGACAGGGTCATTGCCGGGGAGCTGTTTTTT.

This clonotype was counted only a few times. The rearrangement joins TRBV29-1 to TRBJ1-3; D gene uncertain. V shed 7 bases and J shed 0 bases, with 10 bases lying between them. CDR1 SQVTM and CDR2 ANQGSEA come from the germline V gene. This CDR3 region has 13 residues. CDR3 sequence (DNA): TGCAGCGCCACGAGCTTCTCTGGAAACACCATATATTTT. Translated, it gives CSATSFSGNTIYF.

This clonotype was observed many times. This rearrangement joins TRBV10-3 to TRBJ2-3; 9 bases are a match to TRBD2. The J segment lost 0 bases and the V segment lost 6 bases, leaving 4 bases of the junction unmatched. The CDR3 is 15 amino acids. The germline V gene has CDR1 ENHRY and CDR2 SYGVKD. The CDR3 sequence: CAIRQSGGSTDTQYF. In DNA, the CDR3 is TGTGCCATCAGACAAAGCGGGGGGAGCACAGATACGCAGTATTTT.

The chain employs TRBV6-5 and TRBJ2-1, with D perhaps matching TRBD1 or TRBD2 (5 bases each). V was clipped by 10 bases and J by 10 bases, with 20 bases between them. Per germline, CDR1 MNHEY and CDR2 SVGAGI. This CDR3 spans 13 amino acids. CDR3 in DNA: TGTGCCACCCTGACCGAGGGGCGGAGGGAGCAGTTCTTC. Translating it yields CATLTEGRREQFF.

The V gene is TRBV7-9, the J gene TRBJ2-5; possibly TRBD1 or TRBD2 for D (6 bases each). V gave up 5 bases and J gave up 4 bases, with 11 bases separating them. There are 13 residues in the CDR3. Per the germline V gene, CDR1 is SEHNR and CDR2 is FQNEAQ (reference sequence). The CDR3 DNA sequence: TGTGCCAGCAGCGGGGGGCTTCCAGAGACCCAGTACTTC. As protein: CASSGGLPETQYF.

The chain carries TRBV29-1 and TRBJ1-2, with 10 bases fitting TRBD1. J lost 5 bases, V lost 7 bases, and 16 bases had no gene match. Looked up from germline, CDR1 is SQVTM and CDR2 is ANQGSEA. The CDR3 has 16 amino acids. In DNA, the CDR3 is TGCAGCGCCCGGGGGGGGACAGGGGCAACCCGATATGGCTACACCTTC. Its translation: CSARGGTGATRYGYTF.

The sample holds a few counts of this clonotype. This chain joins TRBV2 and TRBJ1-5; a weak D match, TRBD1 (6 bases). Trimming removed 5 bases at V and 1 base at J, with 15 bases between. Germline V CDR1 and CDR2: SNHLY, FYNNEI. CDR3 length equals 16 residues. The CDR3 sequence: CASSIQGRRSNQPQHF. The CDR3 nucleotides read TGTGCCAGCAGTATACAGGGCCGGAGGAGCAATCAGCCCCAGCATTTT.

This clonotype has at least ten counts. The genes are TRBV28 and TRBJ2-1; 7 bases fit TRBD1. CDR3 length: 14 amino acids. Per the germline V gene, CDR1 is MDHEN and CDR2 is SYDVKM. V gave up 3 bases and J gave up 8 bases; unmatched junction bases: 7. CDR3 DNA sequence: TGTGCCAGCAGTTTTCGACAGGGTATCCATGAGCAGTTCTTC. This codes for CASSFRQGIHEQFF.

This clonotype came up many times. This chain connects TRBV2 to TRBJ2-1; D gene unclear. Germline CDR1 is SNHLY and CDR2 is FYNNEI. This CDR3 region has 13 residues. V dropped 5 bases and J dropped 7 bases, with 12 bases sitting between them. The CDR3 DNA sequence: TGTGCCAGCAGTTCCTTCGACCCGAATGAGCAGTTCTTC. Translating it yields CASSSFDPNEQFF.

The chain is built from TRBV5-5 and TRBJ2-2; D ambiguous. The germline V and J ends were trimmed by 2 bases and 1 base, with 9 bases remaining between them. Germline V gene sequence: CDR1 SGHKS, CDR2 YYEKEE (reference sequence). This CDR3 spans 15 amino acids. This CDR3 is CASSFWGENTGELFF. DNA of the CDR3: TGTGCCAGCAGCTTCTGGGGTGAGAACACCGGGGAGCTGTTTTTT.

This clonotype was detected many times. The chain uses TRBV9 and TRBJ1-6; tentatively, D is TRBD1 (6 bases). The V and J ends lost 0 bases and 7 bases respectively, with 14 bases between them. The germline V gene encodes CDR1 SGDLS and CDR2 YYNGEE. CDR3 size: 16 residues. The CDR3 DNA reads TGTGCCAGCAGCGTAGCCCCGACAGGACAGAATTCACCCCTCCACTTT. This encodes CASSVAPTGQNSPLHF. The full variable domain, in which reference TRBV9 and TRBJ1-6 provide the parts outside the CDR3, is DSGVTQTPKHLITATGQRVTLRCSPRSGDLSVYWYQQSLDQGLQFLIQYYNGEERAKGNILERFSAQQFPDLHSELNLSSLELGDSALYFCASSVAPTGQNSPLHFGNGTRLTVT.

This chain's CDR3 is CASSVVSTDTQYF. The CDR3 DNA is TGTGCCAGCAGCGTAGTCAGCACAGATACGCAGTATTTT. The chain joins TRBV9 to TRBJ2-3; D not certain. From germline, CDR1 is SGDLS and CDR2 YYNGEE. This CDR3 comprises 13 residues. Trimming removed 0 bases from V and 0 bases from J, with 2 bases in between. The full variable domain, in which reference TRBV9 and TRBJ2-3 provide the parts outside the CDR3, is DSGVTQTPKHLITATGQRVTLRCSPRSGDLSVYWYQQSLDQGLQFLIQYYNGEERAKGNILERFSAQQFPDLHSELNLSSLELGDSALYFCASSVVSTDTQYFGPGTRLTVL.

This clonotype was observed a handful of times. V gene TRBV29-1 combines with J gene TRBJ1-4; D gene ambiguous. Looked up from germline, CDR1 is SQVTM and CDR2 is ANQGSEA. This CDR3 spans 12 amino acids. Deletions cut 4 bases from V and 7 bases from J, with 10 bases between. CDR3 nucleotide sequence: TGCAGCGTTGGCTCCCCGGGTGAAAAACTGTTTTTT. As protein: CSVGSPGEKLFF.

The CDR3 nucleotides are TGCGCCAGCAGCTTGAACGGGGCCAACTACAACACTGAAGCTTTCTTT. Translating gives CASSLNGANYNTEAFF. The rearrangement links TRBV5-1 to TRBJ1-1; perhaps TRBD1 as D (5 bases). The CDR3 totals 16 residues. Trimming left V 1 base short and J 2 bases short, with 15 bases between. The V gene's germline CDR1 is SGHRS and CDR2 YFSETQ.

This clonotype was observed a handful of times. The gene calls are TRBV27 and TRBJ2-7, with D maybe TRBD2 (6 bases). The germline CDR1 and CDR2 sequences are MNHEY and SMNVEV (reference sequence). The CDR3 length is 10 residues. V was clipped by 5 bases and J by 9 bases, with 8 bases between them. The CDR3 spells CASSRDWQYF. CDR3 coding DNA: TGTGCCAGCAGTAGGGACTGGCAGTACTTC.